A selection of T cell receptor beta chains follows, all from one sample in a study of blood T cell repertoires in COVID-19. TCRdb's table, derived via immunoSEQ multiplex PCR, lists solely in-frame clones and lacks some. The sample includes about 250,000 clones, approximately 83% seen only once; the top ten take under 5%. Sequencing input: peripheral blood. These receptors originate from a man aged 50 or older with active or convalescent COVID-19. The CDR3 runs from the conserved cysteine through the conserved F or W. Clone size is given for some rows only: seen once, a few or many times, or a class if the clone is expanded.

cdr3_length | clone_size | j_call | v_call | cdr3_aa
13 | - | TRBJ2-5 | TRBV25-1 | CASRGTPQNTQYF
13 | - | TRBJ1-1 | TRBV7-2 | CASRDRVRGEAFF
11 | - | TRBJ1-2 | TRBV19 | CASAQNYGYTF
16 | many | TRBJ2-2 | TRBV4-2 | CASSPTPAANTGELFF
14 | - | TRBJ1-2 | TRBV27 | CASSLTDRGYGYTF
16 | - | TRBJ2-2 | TRBV11-3 | CASSPPEGANTGELFF
15 | - | TRBJ1-2 | TRBV11-1 | CASSLHSGQGMYYTF
14 | - | TRBJ1-4 | TRBV5-1 | CASSLGTANEKLFF
16 | - | TRBJ1-1 | TRBV5-5 | CASSFPQALRNTEAFF
17 | - | TRBJ1-6 | TRBV7-8 | CASSVFGTASYNSPLHF
13 | - | TRBJ2-7 | TRBV29-1 | CSVAGGATYEQYF
14 | - | TRBJ1-3 | TRBV7-2 | CASSSSTRRDTIYF
14 | few | TRBJ2-1 | TRBV3-1/TRBV3-2 | CASSQDLQNDEQFF
14 | - | TRBJ2-7 | TRBV6-2/TRBV6-3 | CASRPPGLTYEQYF
15 | - | TRBJ1-5 | TRBV6-1 | CASSDAQGTYQPQHF
17 | once | TRBJ2-5 | TRBV24-1 | CATSGVAGDPREETQYF
15 | - | TRBJ1-5 | TRBV6-5 | CASSYSTGEGQPQHF
15 | - | TRBJ2-3 | TRBV3-1/TRBV3-2 | CASSQDGEGADTQYF
15 | - | TRBJ2-5 | TRBV24-1 | CATSDTRGLWETQYF
15 | - | TRBJ1-1 | TRBV5-5 | CASSLWWGGNTEAFF
15 | - | TRBJ1-2 | TRBV5-1 | CASSLSTGVIYGYTF
14 | - | TRBJ1-3 | TRBV6-5 | CASISGPSGNTIYF
14 | once | TRBJ1-2 | TRBV27 | CASSFAGGAYGYTF
14 | - | TRBJ2-7 | TRBV7-9 | CASSLGGQGAEQYF
13 | once | TRBJ1-5 | TRBV27 | CASSSQGGQPQHF
18 | - | TRBJ2-1 | TRBV5-1 | CARAGASGGEISYNEQFF
16 | few | TRBJ2-3 | TRBV4-1 | CASSHGGLSRTDTQYF
15 | - | TRBJ1-1 | TRBV5-4 | CASSLAGQGNTEAFF
12 | - | TRBJ2-6 | TRBV27 | CASKSGANVLTF
14 | - | TRBJ2-7 | TRBV7-2 | CASSFDEVSYEQYF
15 | - | TRBJ2-1 | TRBV29-1 | CSVEVGSGVNNEQFF
14 | few | TRBJ2-1 | TRBV7-2 | CASSSPGQAAEQFF
13 | - | TRBJ2-5 | TRBV5-4 | CASSLDRGETQYF
14 | - | TRBJ1-1 | TRBV5-1 | CASSFTGPNTEAFF
15 | few | TRBJ1-2 | TRBV5-1 | CASSLDRQTYYGYTF
15 | - | TRBJ1-5 | TRBV7-9 | CASSQGGAGNQPQHF
16 | - | TRBJ2-2 | TRBV27 | CASSFPPGVGTGELFF
16 | few | TRBJ1-2 | TRBV5-1 | CASSYETGALNYGYTF
16 | - | TRBJ1-5 | TRBV19 | CASSIERTGRNQPQHF
17 | - | TRBJ2-1 | TRBV2 | CASSEALPGSSYNEQFF
15 | - | TRBJ2-2 | TRBV5-1 | CASSWDNKDTGELFF
14 | - | TRBJ1-1 | TRBV3-1/TRBV3-2 | CASSQMGQGVMAFF
16 | few | TRBJ1-6 | TRBV19 | CASSLGQNSYNSPLHF
15 | few | TRBJ1-4 | TRBV2 | CASSYRVGFGEKLFF
16 | - | TRBJ2-7 | TRBV28 | CASSQADRPSSYEQYF
15 | - | TRBJ2-2 | TRBV5-4 | CASSQDRGKTGELFF
13 | - | TRBJ1-1 | TRBV6-6 | CASSYLGSTEAFF
15 | - | TRBJ2-7 | TRBV28 | CASSTFAGAFYEQYF
15 | - | TRBJ1-2 | TRBV11-2 | CASSHGHQLNYGYTF
13 | - | TRBJ1-1 | TRBV14 | CASSPDISVEAFF
17 | - | TRBJ2-4 | TRBV5-4 | CASSRWRGGLAKNIQYF
14 | few | TRBJ1-2 | TRBV27 | CASSVTQGAGGYTF
15 | - | TRBJ1-2 | TRBV9 | CASSVSGTSSYGYTF
12 | - | TRBJ1-4 | TRBV15 | CATSRAGEKLFF
12 | - | TRBJ2-5 | TRBV30 | CAWRLEEETQYF
15 | - | TRBJ2-1 | TRBV6-5 | CASHRLAGGFHEQFF
13 | - | TRBJ2-3 | TRBV2 | CASRGESTDTQYF